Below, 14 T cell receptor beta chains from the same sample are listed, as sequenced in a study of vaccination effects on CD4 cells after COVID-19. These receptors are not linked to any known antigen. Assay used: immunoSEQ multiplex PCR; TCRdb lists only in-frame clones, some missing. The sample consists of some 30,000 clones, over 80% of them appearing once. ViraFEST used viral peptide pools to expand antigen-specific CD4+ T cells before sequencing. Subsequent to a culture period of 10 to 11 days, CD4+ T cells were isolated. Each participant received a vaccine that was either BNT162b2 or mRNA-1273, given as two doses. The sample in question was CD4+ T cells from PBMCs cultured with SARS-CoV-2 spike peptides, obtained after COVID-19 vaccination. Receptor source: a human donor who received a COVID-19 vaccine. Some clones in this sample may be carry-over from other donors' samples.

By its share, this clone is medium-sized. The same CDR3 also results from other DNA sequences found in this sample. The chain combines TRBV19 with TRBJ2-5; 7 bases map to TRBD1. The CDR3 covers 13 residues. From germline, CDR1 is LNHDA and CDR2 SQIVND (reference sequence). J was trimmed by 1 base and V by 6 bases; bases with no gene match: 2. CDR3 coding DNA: TGTGCCAGTAGCTGGGACAGCCAAGAGACCCAGTACTTC. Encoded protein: CASSWDSQETQYF.

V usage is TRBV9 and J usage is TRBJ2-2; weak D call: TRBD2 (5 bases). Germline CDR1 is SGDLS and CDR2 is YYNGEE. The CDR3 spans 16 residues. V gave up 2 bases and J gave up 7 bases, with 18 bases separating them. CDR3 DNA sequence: TGTGCCAGCAGCGTTGATCGGGGAACTCTCGGCGGGGAGCTGTTTTTT. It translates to CASSVDRGTLGGELFF.

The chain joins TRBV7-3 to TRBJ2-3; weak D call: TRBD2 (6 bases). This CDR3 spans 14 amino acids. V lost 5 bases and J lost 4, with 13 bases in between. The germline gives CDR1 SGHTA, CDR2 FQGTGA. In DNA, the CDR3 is TGTGCCAGCAGCCCAGGAGGGGTCCCAGATACGCAGTATTTT. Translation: CASSPGGVPDTQYF.

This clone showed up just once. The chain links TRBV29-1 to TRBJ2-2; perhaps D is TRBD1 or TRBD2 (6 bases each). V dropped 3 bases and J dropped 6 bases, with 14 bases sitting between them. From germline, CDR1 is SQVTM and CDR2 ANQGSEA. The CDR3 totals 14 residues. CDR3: CSVERTRGAGELFF. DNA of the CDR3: TGCAGCGTTGAGAGGACGAGGGGGGCCGGGGAGCTGTTTTTT.

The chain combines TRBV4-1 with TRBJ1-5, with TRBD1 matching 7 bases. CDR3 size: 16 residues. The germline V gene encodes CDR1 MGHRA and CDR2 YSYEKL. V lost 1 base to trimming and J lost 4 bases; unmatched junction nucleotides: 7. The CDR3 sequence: CASSQVPRGSNQPQHF. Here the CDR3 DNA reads TGCGCCAGCAGCCAAGTCCCCAGGGGGTCAAATCAGCCCCAGCATTTT.

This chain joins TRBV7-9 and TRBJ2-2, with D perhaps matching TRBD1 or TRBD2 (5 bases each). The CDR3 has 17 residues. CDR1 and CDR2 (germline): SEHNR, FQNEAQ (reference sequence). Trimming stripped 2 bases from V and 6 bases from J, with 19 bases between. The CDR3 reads CASSLSPGRRLAGELFF. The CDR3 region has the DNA TGTGCCAGCAGCTTAAGTCCGGGGCGGCGACTGGCCGGGGAGCTGTTTTTT.

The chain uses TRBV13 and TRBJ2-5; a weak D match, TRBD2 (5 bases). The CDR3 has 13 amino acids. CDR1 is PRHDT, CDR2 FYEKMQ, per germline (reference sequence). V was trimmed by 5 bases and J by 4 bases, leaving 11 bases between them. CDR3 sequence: CASSPPGIETQYF. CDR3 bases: TGTGCCAGCAGCCCCCCGGGGATAGAGACCCAGTACTTC.

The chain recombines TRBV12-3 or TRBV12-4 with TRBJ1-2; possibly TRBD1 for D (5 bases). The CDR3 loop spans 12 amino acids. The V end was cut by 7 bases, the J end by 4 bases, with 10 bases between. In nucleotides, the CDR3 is TGTGCCAGCAATAGGGGCCCCTATGGCTACACCTTC. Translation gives CASNRGPYGYTF.

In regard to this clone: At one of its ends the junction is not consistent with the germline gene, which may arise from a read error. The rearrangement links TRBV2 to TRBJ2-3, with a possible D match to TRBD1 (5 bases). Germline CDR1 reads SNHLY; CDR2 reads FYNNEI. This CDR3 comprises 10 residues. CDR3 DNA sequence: TGTGCCAGCGGCCCGAACCAACAGGAGTTT. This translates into CASGPNQQEF.

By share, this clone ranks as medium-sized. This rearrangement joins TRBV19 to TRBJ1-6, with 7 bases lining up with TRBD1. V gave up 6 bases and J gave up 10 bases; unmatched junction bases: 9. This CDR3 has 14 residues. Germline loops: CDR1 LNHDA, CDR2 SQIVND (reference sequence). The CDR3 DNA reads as TGTGCCAGTAGCCCTGACAGGGAAGGGTCACCCCTCCACTTT. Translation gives CASSPDREGSPLHF.

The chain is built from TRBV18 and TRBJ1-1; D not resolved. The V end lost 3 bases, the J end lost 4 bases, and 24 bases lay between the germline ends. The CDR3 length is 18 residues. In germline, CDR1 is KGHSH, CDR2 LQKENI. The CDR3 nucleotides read TGTGCCAGCTCACCTCTTTTATTTCGGGGTCGACTCCCCACTGAAGCTTTCTTT. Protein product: CASSPLLFRGRLPTEAFF.

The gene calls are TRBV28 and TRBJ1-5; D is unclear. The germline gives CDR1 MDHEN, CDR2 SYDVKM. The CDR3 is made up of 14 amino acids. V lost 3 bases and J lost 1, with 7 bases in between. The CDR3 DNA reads TGTGCCAGCAGTTTCGGAGGAAGCAATCAGCCCCAGCATTTT. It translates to CASSFGGSNQPQHF.

This CDR3 is CASSPRLAGGLSDTQYF. The CDR3 DNA sequence: TGTGCCAGTAGTCCAAGACTAGCGGGGGGGCTGTCGGATACGCAGTATTTT. This sequence joins TRBV19 and TRBJ2-3; the match to TRBD2 covers 14 bases. CDR3 length: 17 amino acids. The germline V gene encodes CDR1 LNHDA and CDR2 SQIVND (reference sequence). Trimming cost V 5 bases and J 6 bases; bases outside gene matches: 10. The full variable domain, completed using reference TRBV19 and TRBJ2-3, is DGGITQSPKYLFRKEGQNVTLSCEQNLNHDAMYWYRQDPGQGLRLIYYSQIVNDFQKGDIAEGYSVSREKKESFPLTVTSAQKNPTAFYLCASSPRLAGGLSDTQYFGPGTRLTVL.

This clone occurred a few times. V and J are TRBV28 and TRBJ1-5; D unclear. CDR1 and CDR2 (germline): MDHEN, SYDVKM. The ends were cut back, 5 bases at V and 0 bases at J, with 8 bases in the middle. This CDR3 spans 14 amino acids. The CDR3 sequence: CASSGGSSNQPQHF. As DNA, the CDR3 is TGTGCCAGCAGTGGTGGCAGTAGCAATCAGCCCCAGCATTTT.